The 18 T cell receptor beta chains in this list originate from one sample, sequenced in a study of T cell repertoires in ileal Crohn's disease. Sequenced by immunoSEQ multiplex PCR; TCRdb stores in-frame clones only, minus some. The sample includes 30,000 to 35,000 clones, 80% of them seen just once. The sequenced sample was ileal tissue. The source is an adult with Crohn's disease.

This clone was seen only a few times. The V and J genes are TRBV19 and TRBJ1-2; 7 bases are a match to TRBD1. CDR3 size: 15 residues. Trimming at V came to 2 bases and at J to 8 bases, leaving 11 bases not matched to a gene. Per germline, CDR1 LNHDA and CDR2 SQIVND (reference sequence). DNA of the CDR3: TGTGCCAGTAGTATAACTCTGACAGGGATCTCGGGCTACACCTTC. Protein sequence: CASSITLTGISGYTF.

The rearrangement joins TRBV6-5 to TRBJ2-3, with 7 bases matching TRBD1. With V trimmed by 6 bases and J by 2 bases, 8 bases remained unmatched. Germline-derived CDR1 and CDR2 are MNHEY and SVGAGI. This CDR3 is 15 amino acids long. CDR3 region: CASRPDRVTTDTQYF. In DNA, the CDR3 is TGTGCCAGCAGGCCCGACAGGGTTACCACAGATACGCAGTATTTT.

This clone has only a few counts. CDR3 DNA sequence: TGTGCCAGCTCACCGAACAGGGCGGGCACCGGGGAGCTGTTTTTT. Translating gives CASSPNRAGTGELFF. The rearrangement joins TRBV18 to TRBJ2-2; D is perhaps TRBD1 (6 bases). The V end lost 3 bases, the J end lost 4 bases, and 12 bases lay between the germline ends. Germline V gene sequence: CDR1 KGHSH, CDR2 LQKENI. The length of the CDR3 is 15 residues.

The genes are TRBV2 and TRBJ1-2; TRBD1 matches 7 bases. This CDR3 has 14 residues. In germline, CDR1 is SNHLY, CDR2 FYNNEI. With V trimmed by 2 bases and J by 4 bases, 4 bases remained unmatched. CDR3 bases: TGTGCCAGCAGTGAAAGACAGGGTACCTATGGCTACACCTTC. As protein: CASSERQGTYGYTF. The entire variable domain, with the rest obtained from reference TRBV2 and TRBJ1-2, is as follows: EPEVTQTPSHQVTQMGQEVILRCVPISNHLYFYWYRQILGQKVEFLVSFYNNEISEKSEIFDDQFSVERPDGSNFTLKIRSTKLEDSAMYFCASSERQGTYGYTFGSGTRLTVV.

This chain joins TRBV10-3 and TRBJ2-5, with 9 bases identical to TRBD1. CDR1 is ENHRY, CDR2 SYGVKD, per germline. With V trimmed by 2 bases and J by 13 bases, 2 bases remained unmatched. There are 11 residues in the CDR3. CDR3 sequence (DNA): TGTGCCATCAGTGAGGGGGACAGGGCGTACTTC. Its translation is CAISEGDRAYF.

This chain uses TRBV7-2 with TRBJ2-7, with 8 positions matching TRBD2. The ends lost 0 bases at V and 3 bases at J; junction bases unmatched: 7. The CDR3 covers 16 residues. CDR1 SGHTA and CDR2 FQGNSA come from the germline V gene. CDR3 in amino acids: CASSLAGRGTSYEQYF. The DNA for the CDR3 is TGTGCCAGCAGCTTAGCGGGGAGGGGGACTAGCTACGAGCAGTACTTC. The complete variable domain, with remaining parts taken from reference TRBV7-2 and TRBJ2-7, reads GAGVSQSPSNKVTEKGKDVELRCDPISGHTALYWYRQSLGQGLEFLIYFQGNSAPDKSGLPSDRFSAERTGGSVSTLTIQRTQQEDSAVYLCASSLAGRGTSYEQYFGPGTRLTVT.

This chain uses TRBV5-1 with TRBJ2-4, with 8 bases that match TRBD2. CDR3 length equals 14 residues. From germline, CDR1 is SGHRS and CDR2 YFSETQ. The V and J ends lost 4 bases and 5 bases, in that order; junction bases with no gene match: 5. CDR3 in amino acids: CASSPGGAQNIQYF. CDR3 DNA: TGCGCCAGCAGCCCGGGGGGGGCCCAAAACATTCAGTACTTC.

V is TRBV11-3 and J is TRBJ2-5; 9 bases match TRBD1. The V and J ends lost 5 bases and 4 bases, in that order; junction bases with no gene match: 8. The CDR3 sequence is 15 residues long. Germline V gene sequence: CDR1 SGHNT, CDR2 YENEEA. DNA for the CDR3: TGTGCCAGCAGCCCCGGACAGGGGAACGGAGAGACCCAGTACTTC. It yields the protein CASSPGQGNGETQYF.

The chain has TRBV6-6 and TRBJ2-5; 13 positions match TRBD2. Germline V gene lookup returns CDR1 MNHNY and CDR2 SVGAGI (reference sequence). This CDR3 comprises 16 residues. V lost 2 bases, J lost 1 base, and 1 base stayed unmatched. The CDR3 reads CASSYRLAGGQETQYF. The CDR3 nucleotides are TGTGCCAGCAGTTACCGACTAGCGGGGGGCCAAGAGACCCAGTACTTC.

The chain combines TRBV19 with TRBJ1-5; D is possibly TRBD1 (6 bases). CDR3 length: 16 amino acids. CDR1 is LNHDA, CDR2 SQIVND, per germline (reference sequence). Trimming left V 5 bases short and J 1 base short, with 15 bases between. DNA for the CDR3: TGTGCCAGTAGTGGGCCACAGGGTTCGAGCAATCAGCCCCAGCATTTT. It codes for CASSGPQGSSNQPQHF.

The V call is TRBV2, the J call TRBJ2-5, with a weak D call TRBD1 (5 bases). Germline CDR1 is SNHLY and CDR2 is FYNNEI. There are 13 residues in the CDR3. Trimming pared 5 bases from V and 3 bases from J, leaving 10 bases between. CDR3 bases: TGTGCCAGCAGTTTTGACAGAAAAGAGACCCAGTACTTC. Translating gives CASSFDRKETQYF.

The V and J genes are TRBV1 and TRBJ2-1; the table's D call, TRBD2, was not checked against the DNA. TRBV1 is reported as a pseudogene. The CDR3 is made up of 16 amino acids. The CDR3 sequence: CTSRGQLAVTYNEQFF. The CDR3 nucleotides are TGCACCAGCAGGGGCCAACTAGCCGTAACCTACAATGAGCAGTTCTTC.

The V call is TRBV5-5, the J call TRBJ1-1, with D hard to call. CDR1 and CDR2 (germline): SGHKS, YYEKEE (reference sequence). Trimming left V 5 bases short and J 1 base short, with 9 bases between. CDR3 length equals 13 residues. The CDR3 region is CASREQQNTEAFF. As DNA, the CDR3 is TGTGCCAGCAGAGAACAGCAGAACACTGAAGCTTTCTTT.

Concerning this clone itself: At the DNA level, this CDR3 is encoded by other sequences in the same sample as well. The chain joins TRBV19 to TRBJ2-7; 9 bases are a match to TRBD2. With V trimmed by 3 bases and J by 4 bases, 4 bases remained unmatched. Per germline, CDR1 LNHDA and CDR2 SQIVND (reference sequence). The CDR3 contains 14 residues. CDR3 loop: CASSITSGPYEQYF. Written as DNA, the CDR3 is TGTGCCAGTAGTATCACTAGCGGGCCGTACGAGCAGTACTTC. Drawing the rest from reference TRBV19 and TRBJ2-7, the complete variable domain is DGGITQSPKYLFRKEGQNVTLSCEQNLNHDAMYWYRQDPGQGLRLIYYSQIVNDFQKGDIAEGYSVSREKKESFPLTVTSAQKNPTAFYLCASSITSGPYEQYFGPGTRLTVT.

The V and J genes are TRBV7-2 and TRBJ1-1, with 10 positions matching TRBD1. The CDR3 is 14 residues long. Germline V lookup: CDR1 SGHTA, CDR2 FQGNSA. The V and J ends lost 5 bases and 4 bases, in that order; junction bases with no gene match: 4. The CDR3 sequence is CASSRGTGVTEAFF. The CDR3 DNA is TGTGCCAGCAGCCGGGGGACAGGGGTCACTGAAGCTTTCTTT.

Worth noting for this clone: Other DNA sequences within the sample encode an identical CDR3. CDR3 region: CASSVERGWGGTEAFF. DNA of the CDR3: TGTGCCAGCAGCGTAGAGAGGGGATGGGGGGGAACTGAAGCTTTCTTT. The rearrangement joins TRBV9 to TRBJ1-1; perhaps TRBD1 as D (5 bases). The CDR3 is made up of 16 amino acids. Looked up from germline, CDR1 is SGDLS and CDR2 is YYNGEE. The V end was cut by 0 bases, the J end by 5 bases, with 17 bases between.

This chain uses TRBV11-2 with TRBJ2-1; 14 nucleotides agree with TRBD2. CDR3 size: 16 residues. Trimming removed 5 bases from V and 5 bases from J; junction bases left unmatched: 5. Germline lookup yields CDR1 SGHAT and CDR2 FQNNGV. The CDR3 DNA reads TGTGCCAGCAGCCGAGGGACTAGCGGGGGAAACAATGAGCAGTTCTTC. It translates to CASSRGTSGGNNEQFF.

Notes on this clone: A far larger clone is off by one base, so a read error is likely. This is likely a read error, given that the CDR3 carries no conserved phenylalanine or tryptophan at its end. V usage is TRBV7-2 and J usage is TRBJ2-7, with 8 bases that match TRBD2. Trimming cost V 5 bases and J 6 bases; bases outside gene matches: 3. Germline lookup yields CDR1 SGHTA and CDR2 FQGNSA. The CDR3 is 12 amino acids. CDR3 amino acids: CASSIGGAEQYL. DNA for the CDR3: TGTGCCAGCAGCATCGGGGGGGCCGAGCAGTACCTC.